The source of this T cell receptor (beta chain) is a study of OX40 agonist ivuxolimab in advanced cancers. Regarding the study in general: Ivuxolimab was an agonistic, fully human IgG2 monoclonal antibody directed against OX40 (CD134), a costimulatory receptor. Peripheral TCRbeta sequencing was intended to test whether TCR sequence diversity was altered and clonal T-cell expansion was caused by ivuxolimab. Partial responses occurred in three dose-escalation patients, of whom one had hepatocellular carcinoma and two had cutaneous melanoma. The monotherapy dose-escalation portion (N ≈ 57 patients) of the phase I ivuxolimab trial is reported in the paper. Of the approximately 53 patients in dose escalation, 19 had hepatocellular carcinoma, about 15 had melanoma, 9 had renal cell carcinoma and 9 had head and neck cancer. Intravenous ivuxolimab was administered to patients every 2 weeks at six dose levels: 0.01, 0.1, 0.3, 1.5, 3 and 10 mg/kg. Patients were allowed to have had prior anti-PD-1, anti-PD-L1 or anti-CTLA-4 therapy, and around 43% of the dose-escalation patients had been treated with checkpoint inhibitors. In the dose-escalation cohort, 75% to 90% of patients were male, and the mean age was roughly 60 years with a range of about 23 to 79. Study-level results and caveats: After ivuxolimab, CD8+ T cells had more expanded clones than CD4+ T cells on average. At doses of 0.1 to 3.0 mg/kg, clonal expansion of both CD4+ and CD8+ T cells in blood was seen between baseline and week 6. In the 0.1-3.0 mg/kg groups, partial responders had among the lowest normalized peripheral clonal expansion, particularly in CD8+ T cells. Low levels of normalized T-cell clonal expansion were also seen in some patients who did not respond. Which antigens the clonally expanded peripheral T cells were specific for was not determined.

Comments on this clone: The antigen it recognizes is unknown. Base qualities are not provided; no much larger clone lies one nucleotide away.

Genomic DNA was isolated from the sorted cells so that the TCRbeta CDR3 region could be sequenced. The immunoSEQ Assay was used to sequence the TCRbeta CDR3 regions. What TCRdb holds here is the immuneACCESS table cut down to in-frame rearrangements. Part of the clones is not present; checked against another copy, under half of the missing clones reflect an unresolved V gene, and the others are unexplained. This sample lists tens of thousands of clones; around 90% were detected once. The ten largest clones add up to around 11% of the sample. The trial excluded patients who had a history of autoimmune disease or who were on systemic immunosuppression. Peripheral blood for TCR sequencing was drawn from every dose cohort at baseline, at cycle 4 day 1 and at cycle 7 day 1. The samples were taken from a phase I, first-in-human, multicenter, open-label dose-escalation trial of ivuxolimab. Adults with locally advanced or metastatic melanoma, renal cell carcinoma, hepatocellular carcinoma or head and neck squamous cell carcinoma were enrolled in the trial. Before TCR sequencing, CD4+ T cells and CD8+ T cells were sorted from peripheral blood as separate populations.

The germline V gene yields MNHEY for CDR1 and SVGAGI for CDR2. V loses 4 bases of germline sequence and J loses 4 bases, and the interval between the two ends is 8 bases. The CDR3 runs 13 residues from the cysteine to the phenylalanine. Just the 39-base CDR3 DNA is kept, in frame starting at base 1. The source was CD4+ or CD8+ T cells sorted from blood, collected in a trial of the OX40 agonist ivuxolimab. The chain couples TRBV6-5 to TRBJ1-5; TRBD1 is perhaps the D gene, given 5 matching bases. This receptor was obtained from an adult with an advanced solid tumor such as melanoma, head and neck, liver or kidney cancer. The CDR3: CASSWGYNQPQHF. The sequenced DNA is TGTGCCAGCAGTTGGGGGTATAATCAGCCCCAGCATTTT.